This T cell receptor beta chain was retrieved from a study of T cell repertoires in cytomegalovirus infection. About the research overall: It can be stated that public TCR beta signatures indicated CMV infection as well as a matching HLA type.

Points from the study as a whole: Predominance within the ex vivo response was attributable to HLA-C-restricted CMV-specific TCR beta clonotypes.

TCRdb fed the reads into MiXCR, producing one record per CDR3 protein. The table records approximately 100,000 distinct CDR3 sequences, 20% to 30% of them present only once. The V gene's germline CDR1 is SGHDT and CDR2 YYEEEE. The ends were cut back, 0 bases at V and 1 base at J, with 17 bases in the middle. The CDR3 extends over 17 amino acids. Of note for this clonotype: Its specificity is unknown.

The origin of this receptor is a human donor in good health (CMV status not recorded). Some clones in this sample may be carry-over from other donors' samples. The rearrangement uses TRBV5-6 and TRBJ2-7, with D perhaps matching TRBD1 (5 bases). Sequenced material: CD8+ T cells from PBMCs. The DNA of the CDR3 is TGTGCCAGCAGCTTGGCCTGGCAGGGTAAGAATTCCTACGAGCAGTACTTC. This encodes CASSLAWQGKNSYEQYF.